This T cell receptor (beta chain) was retrieved from a study of metastatic and nonmetastatic thyroid tumors. All patients were untreated before thyroid surgery. Germline lookup yields CDR1 SGDLS and CDR2 YYNGEE. The length of the CDR3 is 15 residues. V gave up 4 bases and J gave up 5 bases; unmatched junction bases: 6. TCRdb re-processed the PCR reads through MiXCR. The profile shows about 19,000 clones, about 15% of them singletons. This clone came up many times. The TCR was taken from a male donor with papillary thyroid cancer or a benign thyroid nodule (not recorded which). Some clones in this sample may be carry-over from other donors' samples. The material sequenced was blood. V gene TRBV9 combines with J gene TRBJ2-7; 13 nucleotides agree with TRBD2. The CDR3 spells CASSNGLAGAHEQYF. In DNA form, the CDR3 reads TGTGCCAGCAGCAATGGACTAGCGGGAGCCCACGAGCAGTACTTC.